The 10 T cell receptor beta chains below all came from one sample that was sequenced in a study of T cells in Graves' hyperthyroidism and ophthalmopathy. Amplification targeted TCR beta CDR3 regions from RNA transcripts. Researchers ran a first-round RT-PCR on the TCR CDR3 using the HTBI primer set. TCRdb called the multiplex PCR reads again in MiXCR, with one record for every CDR3 protein. The table records about 760,000 distinct CDR3 sequences, approximately 36% of them present only once. What was sequenced was blood. The receptors were gathered from a woman between 40 and 55 years old with Graves' hyperthyroidism.

This clonotype showed up many times. The chain's CDR3 is CSALEGFGQPQHF. As DNA, the CDR3 is TGCAGCGCCTTGGAGGGTTTCGGCCAGCCCCAGCATTTT. The V call is TRBV29-1, the J call TRBJ1-5; no firm D call. The CDR3 is 13 amino acids. Germline-derived CDR1 and CDR2 are SQVTM and ANQGSEA. The V end was cut by 7 bases, the J end by 7 bases, with 17 bases between. Full variable domain (rest looked up from reference TRBV29-1 and TRBJ1-5): SAVISQKPSRDICQRGTSLTIQCQVDSQVTMMFWYRQQPGQSLTLIATANQGSEATYESGFVIDKFPISRPNLTFSTLTVSNMSPEDSSIYLCSALEGFGQPQHFGDGTRLSIL.

CDR3: CATSNTGRWEETQYF. The CDR3 bases are TGTGCCACCAGCAACACAGGGAGGTGGGAAGAGACCCAGTACTTC. This rearrangement joins TRBV15 to TRBJ2-5, with D possibly called TRBD1 or TRBD2 (6 bases each). The V gene's germline CDR1 is LNHNV and CDR2 YYDKDF (reference sequence). Trimming left V 4 bases short and J 3 bases short, with 15 bases between. This CDR3 contains 15 residues.

This clonotype showed up many times. CDR3 in amino acids: CASNVGGAETQYF. In DNA form, the CDR3 reads TGTGCCAGCAACGTGGGGGGGGCCGAGACCCAGTACTTC. The chain recombines TRBV12-3 or TRBV12-4 with TRBJ2-5; D is possibly TRBD2 (7 bases). Trimming removed 7 bases at V and 5 bases at J, with 14 bases between. This CDR3 contains 13 residues.

The chain recombines TRBV25-1 with TRBJ2-5; D unclear. This CDR3 is built from 15 residues. The germline V and J ends were trimmed by 4 bases and 7 bases, with 19 bases remaining between them. The germline V gene has CDR1 MGHDK and CDR2 SYGVNS. CDR3 nucleotide sequence: TGTGCCAGCAGTGGTCCATCCTGGTCCCTGGGGACCCAGTACTTC. This translates into CASSGPSWSLGTQYF.

The gene calls are TRBV7-2 and TRBJ2-3; 7 bases are a match to TRBD2. V shed 3 bases and J 0 bases; nucleotides not matched to a gene: 3. CDR1 SGHTA and CDR2 FQGNSA come from the germline V gene. The length of the CDR3 is 15 residues. CDR3 amino acids: CASSFREGSTDTQYF. In DNA form, the CDR3 reads TGTGCCAGCAGCTTCAGGGAGGGTAGCACAGATACGCAGTATTTT.

At least ten counts were recorded for this clonotype. The V call is TRBV10-3, the J call TRBJ2-7; 10 nucleotides match TRBD1. V was clipped by 6 bases and J by 2 bases; unmatched bases: 7. The CDR3 has 15 amino acids. Germline lookup yields CDR1 ENHRY and CDR2 SYGVKD. The CDR3 region has the DNA TGTGCCATCAGGGGGACCGGGACAGGGGCCTACGAGCAGTACTTC. Amino acids: CAIRGTGTGAYEQYF.

This clonotype was seen only a few times. The chain joins TRBV10-3 to TRBJ2-5; TRBD1 matches 8 bases. Germline V gene data show CDR1 as ENHRY and CDR2 as SYGVKD. J gave up 1 base and V 11 bases, and 9 bases lay outside the gene matches. The CDR3 extends over 14 amino acids. The DNA for the CDR3 is TGTGCCGGAACAGGGGGGAACCTCCAAGAGACCCAGTACTTC. Translating gives CAGTGGNLQETQYF.

This clonotype was seen a handful of times. The chain couples TRBV6-6 to TRBJ2-7, with a weak D call TRBD2 (5 bases). CDR3 length: 13 amino acids. The germline V gene encodes CDR1 MNHNY and CDR2 SVGAGI (reference sequence). Trimming cost V 11 bases and J 3 bases, with 17 bases left between them. The CDR3 nucleotides read TGTGCCGCGTCCGGGGAGAGAAACTACGAGCAGTACTTC. This translates into CAASGERNYEQYF.

This chain connects TRBV15 to TRBJ1-2; 7 bases are a match to TRBD1. Germline V gives CDR1 LNHNV, CDR2 YYDKDF (reference sequence). J gave up 2 bases and V 3 bases, and 6 bases lay outside the gene matches. The CDR3 covers 15 residues. CDR3 coding DNA: TGTGCCACCAGCAGCTCAGCGACAGGGAACTATGGCTACACCTTC. It yields the protein CATSSSATGNYGYTF.

On this clonotype: This may be a read error: a much more frequent sequence differs by one nucleotide. V usage is TRBV12-3 or TRBV12-4 and J usage is TRBJ1-6; TRBD1 is a possible D gene (5 bases). The V end lost 5 bases, the J end lost 0 bases, and 20 bases lay between the germline ends. The CDR3 is made up of 19 amino acids. For the CDR3, the DNA is TGTGCCAGCAGTCCCGGGACGGCCGCCTCCTTCTCCTATAATTCACCCCTCCACTTT. Its protein is CASSPGTAASFSYNSPLHF.